These T cell receptor beta chains were read from a single sample in a study of cytomegalovirus exposure and HLA in healthy donors. Generated by immunoSEQ multiplex PCR, the TCRdb table keeps only in-frame clones and is missing some. The table records 150,000 to 200,000 clones, around three quarters of them present only once. What was sequenced was PBMCs. Receptor source: a young woman in good health and CMV-seropositive. CDR3s include the opening cysteine and the closing phenylalanine or tryptophan. The D gene is left open where the match is weak. Some rows mark clone size as missing; the rest say once, few, many or name a class of expanded clone.

>-|TRBD2|TRBV7-8|TRBJ2-1
TGTGCCAGCAGCCCCCGACTAGCGGGGGAAGGAAACAATGAGCAGTTCTTC
CASSPRLAGEGNNEQFF
>-|-|TRBV7-2|TRBJ2-7
TGTGCCAGCAGCTTAGGCAGGGTGCCCTACGAGCAGTACTTC
CASSLGRVPYEQYF
>-|TRBD1|TRBV19|TRBJ2-2
TGTGCCAGTAGTATATGGACAGGGGGCACCGGGGAGCTGTTTTTT
CASSIWTGGTGELFF
>-|TRBD1|TRBV15|TRBJ1-3
TGTGCCACCAGCAGAACTTCAGGGGGCGAGGTGGCTGGAAACACCATATATTTT
CATSRTSGGEVAGNTIYF
>-|-|TRBV15|TRBJ1-1
TGTGCCACCAGCAGAAAGCGGGGGGTCCCTGAAGCTTTCTTT
CATSRKRGVPEAFF
>-|-|TRBV5-1|TRBJ2-7
TGCGCCAGCAGTCGGCAGGAATCGAACGAGCAGTACTTC
CASSRQESNEQYF
>-|TRBD1|TRBV27|TRBJ2-7
TGTGCCAGCAGGCCCAGGACAGGGGGCGTCGGACTTGGGGAGCAGTACTTC
CASRPRTGGVGLGEQYF
>few|TRBD1|TRBV7-2|TRBJ2-5
TGTGCCAGCAGCCGGGACAGGGCCGCGGAGACCCAGTACTTC
CASSRDRAAETQYF
>-|-|TRBV10-1|TRBJ1-2
TGCGCCAGCAGTGAGAAACTGAGCGGCTACACCTTC
CASSEKLSGYTF
>few|-|TRBV7-8|TRBJ2-5
TGTGCCAGCAGCTTATTACAGGGACAAGAGACCCAGTACTTC
CASSLLQGQETQYF
>-|-|TRBV10-2|TRBJ2-1
TGCGCCAGCGGTCAAACTCGGACAGCCAGTATCCAGTTCTTC
CASGQTRTASIQFF
>-|TRBD2|TRBV11-3|TRBJ2-2
TGTGCCAGCAGCCCTAGAGGGACTAGTGGGGCCGGGGAGCTGTTTTTT
CASSPRGTSGAGELFF
>-|-|TRBV14|TRBJ2-1
TGTGCCAGCACTCGGGGGCGGGAGTCCTACAATGAGCAGTTCTTC
CASTRGRESYNEQFF
>-|-|TRBV25-1|TRBJ1-4
TGTGCCAGCAGTCCCAGGACAACTAATGAAAAACTGTTTTTT
CASSPRTTNEKLFF
>-|-|TRBV19|TRBJ2-2
TGTGCCAGTAGTATTGAAAGGGGCCGACGCCGGGAGCTGTTTTTT
CASSIERGRRRELFF
>few|-|TRBV6-5|TRBJ1-5
TGTGCCAGCAGGTTACAAAGGACAGGCAATCAGCCCCAGCATTTT
CASRLQRTGNQPQHF
>-|TRBD1|TRBV7-9|TRBJ2-2
TGTGCCAGCAGCCCCATAGGGCGACAGGGGAACGGGGAGCTGTTTTTT
CASSPIGRQGNGELFF
>once|TRBD1|TRBV30|TRBJ1-5
TGTGCCTGGAGTGCGGGACAGAAAAAGGAGCCCCAGCATTTT
CAWSAGQKKEPQHF
>few|TRBD2|TRBV28|TRBJ2-1
TGTGCCAGCAGTTCGACTAGCGGGGGTATTGATGAGCAGTTCTTC
CASSSTSGGIDEQFF
>-|-|TRBV7-7|TRBJ1-4
TGTGCCAGCAGCTTATGGGGGGAGAATGAAAAACTGTTTTTT
CASSLWGENEKLFF
>-|TRBD2|TRBV27|TRBJ2-5
TGTGCCAGCAGTTCGGGACTAGCGGGGGGCTCGGGGACCCAGTACTTC
CASSSGLAGGSGTQYF
>-|TRBD1|TRBV5-8|TRBJ2-1
TGTGCCAGCAGCTTGGTGGGACAGGTTTACAATGAGCAGTTCTTC
CASSLVGQVYNEQFF
>-|-|TRBV25-1|TRBJ1-1
TGTGCCAGCAGGAAGGGGGCTGAAGCTTTCTTT
CASRKGAEAFF
>-|-|TRBV5-1|TRBJ1-2
TGCGCCAGCAGCCCTGACGGGAGCAATAACTATGGCTACACCTTC
CASSPDGSNNYGYTF
>-|-|TRBV30|TRBJ1-5
TGTGCCTGGAGTGTAAGGGGGAAGCATAGCAATCAGCCCCAGCATTTT
CAWSVRGKHSNQPQHF
>-|-|TRBV6-1|TRBJ2-7
TGTGCCAGCAGTAGCGGGTCCTACGAGCAGTACTTC
CASSSGSYEQYF
>-|-|TRBV4-1|TRBJ2-3
TGCGCCAGCAGCCGCCTTTCTAGAGGGGGAGATACGCAGTATTTT
CASSRLSRGGDTQYF
>-|TRBD1|TRBV5-4|TRBJ1-1
TGTGCCAGCAGCCCCCGACAGGGGCTGGACACTGAAGCTTTCTTT
CASSPRQGLDTEAFF
>-|TRBD1|TRBV9|TRBJ1-1
TGTGCCAGCACCCAAGTAAGCAGGGGGGTCACTGAAGCTTTCTTT
CASTQVSRGVTEAFF
>once|-|TRBV28|TRBJ2-7
TGTGCCAGCAGTCCCTTAAGGGGTCCTTCCTACGAGCAGTACTTC
CASSPLRGPSYEQYF
>once|TRBD1|TRBV9|TRBJ2-2
TGTGCCAGCAGCGCGACAGGGGAAAGGAACACCGGGGAGCTGTTTTTT
CASSATGERNTGELFF
>-|-|TRBV7-2|TRBJ1-5
TGTGCCAGCAGCTTATCGGTTGGAGTTCAGCCCCAGCATTTT
CASSLSVGVQPQHF
>few|-|TRBV5-1|TRBJ1-1
TGCGCCAGCAGCACCCAGACAGCGAACACTGAAGCTTTCTTT
CASSTQTANTEAFF
>-|-|TRBV10-3|TRBJ1-1
TGTGCCATCTCGAGGGATCTCATGAACACTGAAGCTTTCTTT
CAISRDLMNTEAFF
>few|-|TRBV7-9|TRBJ2-1
TGTGCCAGCAGCCTAATCGACAGACACAATGAGCAGTTCTTC
CASSLIDRHNEQFF
>-|-|TRBV30|TRBJ2-3
TGTGCCTGGCAGGGGGGCCCAGATACGCAGTATTTT
CAWQGGPDTQYF
>-|-|TRBV19|TRBJ2-2
TGTGCCAGTAGTGCATTGACTATGACCGGGGAGCTGTTTTTT
CASSALTMTGELFF
>-|-|TRBV30|TRBJ1-5
TGTGCCTTCTCCTCGACAGCCCGCAATCAGCCCCAGCATTTT
CAFSSTARNQPQHF
>-|-|TRBV18|TRBJ1-2
TGTGCCAGCTCACCCAGACAGCTACCTAACTATGGCTACACCTTC
CASSPRQLPNYGYTF
>-|TRBD2|TRBV15|TRBJ2-7
TGTGCCACCAGCGTTACCCCTAGCGGGAGGGCGGGCGAGCAGTACTTC
CATSVTPSGRAGEQYF
>few|-|TRBV10-3|TRBJ1-4
TGTGCCGTATCTGGGCAAGACGAAAAACTGTTTTTT
CAVSGQDEKLFF
>-|TRBD2|TRBV9|TRBJ2-5
TGTGCCAGCAGCCTAGAAAGCGGGAAGCAAGAGACCCAGTACTTC
CASSLESGKQETQYF
>once|-|TRBV6-6|TRBJ2-7
TGTGCCAGCGACTTGGGGAGAGAGCAGTACTTC
CASDLGREQYF
>-|-|TRBV5-4|TRBJ2-1
TGTGCCAGCAGCTTTCTTCGGGGTAGCTCCTACAATGAGCAGTTCTTC
CASSFLRGSSYNEQFF
>-|TRBD1|TRBV9|TRBJ1-1
TGTGCCAGCAGCGTAGATACAGGGGTCGCTTTCTTT
CASSVDTGVAFF